This T cell receptor beta chain was identified during a study of human T cells and chemical hapten exposure. In the study's own analysis: Sample-level TCR yields exhibited a median of around 90,000, with a range of about 23,224 to 690,600. TCRdb recomputed calls from the RACE reads with MiXCR, one row per CDR3 protein. These V and J calls are TCRdb output, not the study's own analysis. Of about 350,000 distinct CDR3 sequences listed, about 6% were seen once; the top ten hold around 5.6%. The time point is: patch test 2, 6 weeks after DPC sensitization. Noted treatment: therapeutic diphenylcyclopropenone sensitization with weekly scalp DPC. Samples of blood were obtained prior to the application of each patch test. The study's findings and limits: It was expanded TCRs that formed significantly more large CDR3 similarity clusters than controls did. TCRs exceeding a frequency of 1 in 1000 stayed unchanged under DPC sensitization.

For this clonotype: Its antigen is currently unknown.

This clonotype was sampled from a woman in her late teens or twenties with alopecia areata. Some clones in this sample may be carry-over from other donors' samples. Sequencing was performed on whole blood, taken in connection with sensitization to the hapten diphenylcyclopropenone (DPC).

The CDR3 spells CASSIQTEINEKLFF. The CDR3 region has the DNA TGTGCCAGCAGTATACAGACGGAGATTAATGAAAAACTGTTTTTT. This sequence joins TRBV12-3 or TRBV12-4 and TRBJ1-4, with D hard to call. The V end was cut by 5 bases, the J end by 4 bases, with 14 bases between. The CDR3 consists of 15 residues.